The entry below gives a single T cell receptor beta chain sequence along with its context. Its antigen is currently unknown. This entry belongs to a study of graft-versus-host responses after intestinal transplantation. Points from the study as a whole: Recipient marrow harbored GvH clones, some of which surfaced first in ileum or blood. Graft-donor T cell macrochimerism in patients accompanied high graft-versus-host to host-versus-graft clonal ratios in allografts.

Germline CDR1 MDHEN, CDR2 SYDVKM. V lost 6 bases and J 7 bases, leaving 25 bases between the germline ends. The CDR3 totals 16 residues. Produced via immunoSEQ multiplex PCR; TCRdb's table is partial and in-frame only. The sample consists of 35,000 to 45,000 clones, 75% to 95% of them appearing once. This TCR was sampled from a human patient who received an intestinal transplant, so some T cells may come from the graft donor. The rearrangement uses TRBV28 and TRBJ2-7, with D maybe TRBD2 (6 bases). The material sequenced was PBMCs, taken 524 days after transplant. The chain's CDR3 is CASSLITTGTGSEQYF. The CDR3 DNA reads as TGTGCCAGCAGCCTAATAACGACCGGGACCGGGAGTGAGCAGTACTTC.